The next 22 T cell receptor beta chains were all read from a single sample in a study of cytomegalovirus exposure and HLA in healthy donors (dated by TCRdb to the late 2010s). The library was produced with the immunoSEQ multiplex PCR assay. A mixture of 60 forward primers for TCR Vbeta segments and 13 reverse primers for TCR Jbeta segments was used in the multiplex PCR. TCRdb stores this immuneACCESS table with in-frame sequences only. Part of the clones is absent; in the studies checked, under half of the shortfall reflects unresolved V genes, and no reason is known for the rest. This sample has 120,000 or so clones in its table, and more than 70% of those were observed once. Approximately 0.97% of the sample is in the top ten clones. Sequenced material: PBMCs. The origin of the receptors is a human donor in good health.

The sample holds one count of this clone. The CDR3 nucleotides read TGTGCCAGCAGCGCATCCGGGACAGGGGTCTACAATGAGCAGTTCTTC. Translated: CASSASGTGVYNEQFF. The chain uses TRBV9 and TRBJ2-1; 10 bases match TRBD1. Per germline, CDR1 SGDLS and CDR2 YYNGEE. The V and J ends lost 3 bases and 3 bases, in that order; junction bases with no gene match: 6. This CDR3 has 16 residues.

The chain employs TRBV19 and TRBJ2-1; D is unclear. The ends were cut back, 0 bases at V and 5 bases at J, with 5 bases in the middle. The CDR3 has 13 amino acids. Germline lookup yields CDR1 LNHDA and CDR2 SQIVND (reference sequence). The CDR3 coding sequence is TGTGCCAGTAGTATAGATCTCCACAATGAGCAGTTCTTC. Encoded protein: CASSIDLHNEQFF.

This clone occurred once. V gene TRBV5-4 combines with J gene TRBJ1-4, with D possibly TRBD1 on 6 matching bases. The CDR3 consists of 13 residues. V dropped 4 bases and J dropped 6 bases, with 10 bases sitting between them. Germline V CDR1 and CDR2: SGHNT, YYREEE (reference sequence). CDR3 sequence reads: CASSLQGDEKLFF. CDR3 coding DNA: TGTGCCAGCAGCCTACAGGGAGATGAAAAACTGTTTTTT.

The V gene is TRBV6-5, the J gene TRBJ2-1, with TRBD2 matching over 8 bases. This CDR3 contains 15 residues. Unmatched junction bases numbered 8, after V lost 6 bases and J lost 4 bases. Germline-derived CDR1 and CDR2 are MNHEY and SVGAGI. CDR3 nucleotide sequence: TGTGCCAGCAGCCCCGGGGGGGCGGCGTACAATGAGCAGTTCTTC. Protein product: CASSPGGAAYNEQFF.

The table lists this clone with a count of one. This chain connects TRBV5-4 to TRBJ1-2; 11 bases line up with TRBD1. The trim removed 4 bases at V and 3 bases at J, leaving 5 bases unmatched. The CDR3 totals 15 residues. From germline, CDR1 is SGHNT and CDR2 YYREEE (reference sequence). CDR3: CASSRRTGGDYGYTF. For the CDR3, the DNA is TGTGCCAGCAGCAGAAGGACAGGGGGCGACTATGGCTACACCTTC.

This clone has only one observation. The chain has TRBV15 and TRBJ1-1; perhaps TRBD1 as D (5 bases). The CDR3 contains 13 residues. Between the trimmed V and J ends, which lost 1 base and 10 bases, there was a span of 13 bases. From germline, CDR1 is LNHNV and CDR2 YYDKDF (reference sequence). The CDR3 nucleotides are TGTGCCACCAGCAGAGCGGGTTGGGGGGGAGCTTTCTTT. Translated, it gives CATSRAGWGGAFF.

The sample holds one count of this clone. Here the CDR3 DNA reads TGCGCCACGCAACCCGGCCCTGGGCAGGGCTACACCTTC. Amino acids: CATQPGPGQGYTF. This chain links TRBV5-1 with TRBJ1-2; D is unclear. The germline gives CDR1 SGHRS, CDR2 YFSETQ. The V gene lost 9 bases and the J gene lost 8 bases, with 20 bases spanning the gap. The CDR3 has 13 residues. The variable domain in full, completed from reference TRBV5-1 and TRBJ1-2, reads KAGVTQTPRYLIKTRGQQVTLSCSPISGHRSVSWYQQTPGQGLQFLFEYFSETQRNKGNFPGRFSGRQFSNSRSEMNVSTLELGDSALYLCATQPGPGQGYTFGSGTRLTVV.

The chain is built from TRBV7-8 and TRBJ2-7; 10 bases match TRBD2. V was pared by 2 bases and J by 0 bases, with 7 bases of the junction left unmatched. The CDR3 is made up of 17 amino acids. Germline CDR1 reads SGHVS; CDR2 reads FQNEAQ. CDR3 DNA: TGTGCCAGCAGCTTACCCGGGACTAGCGAGAGCTCCTACGAGCAGTACTTC. Translated, it gives CASSLPGTSESSYEQYF. The full variable domain, its missing parts supplied by reference TRBV7-8 and TRBJ2-7, is GAGVSQSPRYKVAKRGQDVALRCDPISGHVSLFWYQQALGQGPEFLTYFQNEAQLDKSGLPSDRFFAERPEGSVSTLKIQRTQQEDSAVYLCASSLPGTSESSYEQYFGPGTRLTVT.

The chain recombines TRBV7-6 with TRBJ2-1, with 9 nucleotides matching TRBD1. The germline V gene encodes CDR1 SGHVS and CDR2 FNYEAQ. CDR3 size: 15 residues. After removal of 1 base from V and 6 bases from J, the junction contained 4 bases not matched to a gene. The DNA for the CDR3 is TGTGCCAGCAGCTTAGGGACAGGGGCGATCAATGAGCAGTTCTTC. Translating gives CASSLGTGAINEQFF. The whole variable domain, filled in from reference TRBV7-6 and TRBJ2-1, reads GAGVSQSPRYKVTKRGQDVALRCDPISGHVSLYWYRQALGQGPEFLTYFNYEAQQDKSGLPNDRFSAERPEGSISTLTIQRTEQRDSAMYRCASSLGTGAINEQFFGPGTRLTVL.

As regards this clone: This specimen includes other DNA sequences encoding the same CDR3. V gene TRBV14 combines with J gene TRBJ1-2; the D gene is possibly TRBD1 (5 bases). The CDR3 extends over 14 amino acids. Germline CDR1 and CDR2: SGHDN and FVKESK. V lost 5 bases, J lost 4 bases, and 14 bases lay in between. The CDR3 loop reads CASSDYGDFYGYTF. Here the CDR3 DNA reads TGTGCCAGCAGCGATTATGGGGACTTCTATGGCTACACCTTC.

This sequence joins TRBV5-1 and TRBJ2-1; 13 bases map to TRBD2. Per germline, CDR1 SGHRS and CDR2 YFSETQ. This CDR3 region has 18 residues. J lost 2 bases, V lost 2 bases, and 7 bases had no gene match. The CDR3 coding sequence is TGCGCCAGCAGCTTCACCCTACTAGCGGGGGGGCCCTACAATGAGCAGTTCTTC. Its protein product is CASSFTLLAGGPYNEQFF.

The genes are TRBV11-2 and TRBJ2-7, with 12 nucleotides matching TRBD1. The V and J ends lost 5 bases and 5 bases, in that order; junction bases with no gene match: 7. Germline V gene lookup returns CDR1 SGHAT and CDR2 FQNNGV. The CDR3 consists of 15 residues. The CDR3 reads CASSPLGTGGNEQYF. In DNA form, the CDR3 reads TGTGCCAGCAGCCCCCTCGGGACAGGGGGCAACGAGCAGTACTTC.

CDR3 sequence (DNA): TGTGCCACGGGACAGGGAGTATACACCGGGGAGCTGTTTTTT. Its protein product is CATGQGVYTGELFF. The rearrangement links TRBV15 to TRBJ2-2, with 9 nucleotides matching TRBD1. Looked up from germline, CDR1 is LNHNV and CDR2 is YYDKDF (reference sequence). The CDR3 consists of 14 residues. V dropped 9 bases and J dropped 3; count of bases not matched to a gene: 5.

This chain uses TRBV6-5 with TRBJ1-1; TRBD1 is a possible D gene (5 bases). V was clipped by 2 bases and J by 0 bases, with 13 bases between them. The length of the CDR3 is 16 residues. The germline CDR1 and CDR2 sequences are MNHEY and SVGAGI. CDR3 sequence reads: CASSYTGVHMNTEAFF. The CDR3 DNA reads as TGTGCCAGCAGTTACACGGGGGTCCACATGAACACTGAAGCTTTCTTT.

V usage is TRBV7-3 and J usage is TRBJ1-1, with no clear D. The CDR3 consists of 15 residues. Germline V gene sequence: CDR1 SGHTA, CDR2 FQGTGA. Deletions cut 0 bases from V and 1 base from J, with 9 bases between. CDR3 in amino acids: CASSLTEGANTEAFF. The CDR3 region has the DNA TGTGCCAGCAGCTTAACAGAAGGAGCGAACACTGAAGCTTTCTTT.

The genes are TRBV5-1 and TRBJ2-3; unclear D gene. Germline V lookup: CDR1 SGHRS, CDR2 YFSETQ. The CDR3 runs to 12 residues. V was cut by 0 bases and J by 6 bases, with 5 bases left in between. CDR3 region: CASSLGVDTQYF. The CDR3 DNA sequence: TGCGCCAGCAGCTTGGGCGTGGATACGCAGTATTTT.

V and J are TRBV5-1 and TRBJ2-3; 7 bases are a match to TRBD2. CDR3 length: 16 residues. CDR1 is SGHRS, CDR2 YFSETQ, per germline. J lost 0 bases, V lost 8 bases, and 12 bases had no gene match. CDR3 DNA: TGCGCCAGTAGTGGGGGGAGCGGGACTAGCACAGATACGCAGTATTTT. Its translation: CASSGGSGTSTDTQYF.

This rearrangement joins TRBV5-1 to TRBJ2-7; weak D call: TRBD1 (5 bases). This CDR3 contains 13 residues. The V end was cut by 0 bases, the J end by 6 bases, with 10 bases between. Germline V gene sequence: CDR1 SGHRS, CDR2 YFSETQ. The CDR3 DNA reads TGCGCCAGCAGCTTGGATGGACAACTCGAGCAGTACTTC. Its translation: CASSLDGQLEQYF.

This chain uses TRBV7-9 with TRBJ2-1; tentative D call: TRBD2 (7 bases). CDR1 SEHNR and CDR2 FQNEAQ come from the germline V gene (reference sequence). There are 15 residues in the CDR3. Trimming shortened V by 6 bases and J by 4 bases, and 16 bases separated the two germline ends. The CDR3: CASRSVGGQYNEQFF. CDR3 DNA sequence: TGTGCCAGCAGGTCCGTGGGGGGGCAATACAATGAGCAGTTCTTC.

This chain uses TRBV2 with TRBJ1-2, with D unresolved. CDR3 length equals 13 residues. V was trimmed by 2 bases and J by 5 bases, leaving 9 bases between them. Germline CDR1 is SNHLY and CDR2 is FYNNEI. The CDR3 DNA reads as TGTGCCAGCAGTGAAATGTCCGAGTATGGCTACACCTTC. Translated: CASSEMSEYGYTF.

V gene TRBV7-9 combines with J gene TRBJ1-4; 7 nucleotides agree with TRBD1. Germline assignment: CDR1 SEHNR and CDR2 FQNEAQ (reference sequence). The CDR3 is 16 amino acids. J lost 3 bases, V lost 5 bases, and 9 bases had no gene match. The CDR3: CASSPSLTGSNEKLFF. In DNA form, the CDR3 reads TGTGCCAGCAGCCCTTCCCTGACAGGGTCTAATGAAAAACTGTTTTTT. Full variable domain (missing parts from reference TRBV7-9 and TRBJ1-4): DTGVSQNPRHKITKRGQNVTFRCDPISEHNRLYWYRQTLGQGPEFLTYFQNEAQLEKSRLLSDRFSAERPKGSFSTLEIQRTEQGDSAMYLCASSPSLTGSNEKLFFGSGTQLSVL.

The chain joins TRBV4-1 to TRBJ1-3; D not resolved. Trimming pared 1 base from V and 7 bases from J, leaving 11 bases between. Germline V gene sequence: CDR1 MGHRA, CDR2 YSYEKL. The CDR3 runs 14 residues. The CDR3 protein is CASSQGFLENTIYF. DNA of the CDR3: TGCGCCAGCAGCCAAGGATTTTTAGAGAACACCATATATTTT.